The present TCR beta chain was sequenced within a study of cytomegalovirus exposure and HLA in healthy donors. Overall study context: An early release of data contained 75 million to 100 million unique TCRs, which came from HLA-typed donors.

The study, taken as a whole, reports: In vitro confirmation showed three CMV-associated chains to be CMV antigen specific. The authors enumerated some 160 TCR beta chains as linked to cytomegalovirus. Per a prior analysis, the majority of TCR beta V segments were productive roughly 90% or roughly 30% of the time.

Of note for this clone: Its antigen is still unknown.

The trim removed 7 bases at V and 1 base at J, leaving 8 bases unmatched. Germline V gene data show CDR1 as LNHDA and CDR2 as SQIVND (reference sequence). There are 15 residues in the CDR3. A multiplex PCR was run with 60 Vbeta primers and 13 Jbeta primers. Libraries were prepared by immunoSEQ multiplex PCR; TCRdb keeps only in-frame clonotypes and omits some of them. The sample records 90,000 to 150,000 clones, 78% being singletons. The chain uses TRBV19 and TRBJ1-1; 8 positions match TRBD1. The clonotype comes from a woman in her twenties or thirties in good health and CMV-seropositive. Sample: PBMCs. CDR3 in DNA: TGTGCCAGTATCGCAGGGGGCATAAGGAACACTGAAGCTTTCTTT. The encoded protein is CASIAGGIRNTEAFF. The whole variable domain, filled in from reference TRBV19 and TRBJ1-1, reads DGGITQSPKYLFRKEGQNVTLSCEQNLNHDAMYWYRQDPGQGLRLIYYSQIVNDFQKGDIAEGYSVSREKKESFPLTVTSAQKNPTAFYLCASIAGGIRNTEAFFGQGTRLTVV.